Listed below are T cell receptor beta chains from one sample, sequenced in a study of blood T cells in healthy people across ages. One entry per CDR3 protein results from TCRdb running MiXCR on the 5' RACE reads. The sample lists about 1,400,000 distinct CDR3 sequences, 42% occurring once. The sequencing sample was made of blood. These receptors all come from a woman in her late teens or twenties in good health. Each CDR3 is given without its conserved first and last residue. The order of the fields is J gene, CDR3 length, V gene, clone size, CDR3 protein. A clone size is listed for some rows: how often the clone was seen (once, few, many), or a class if it is expanded.

TRBJ1-6 14 TRBV7-2 few ASSGSHNTYNSPLH
TRBJ2-1 12 TRBV5-1 - ASRRPGQYNEQF
TRBJ2-2 17 TRBV24-1 - ATSDLGLAGGPDTGELF
TRBJ2-5 15 TRBV4-1 - ASSQLTLASTYNEQY
TRBJ2-1 10 TRBV20-1 - SWGSGKDEQF
TRBJ2-1 15 TRBV18 - ASSPSQGTSGTNEQF
TRBJ1-1 14 TRBV10-3 few AISDSDGPLNTEAF
TRBJ2-1 12 TRBV29-1 many SVDNPPSYNEQF
TRBJ2-7 13 TRBV27 - ASSLGLPGGNEQY
TRBJ1-2 12 TRBV20-1 - SATNRQGSYGYT
TRBJ2-7 12 TRBV6-5 few ASSYSAIPYEQY
TRBJ1-1 11 TRBV5-1 few ASSLDSAVSAF
TRBJ1-6 11 TRBV6-5 - ASSYLRDSPLH
TRBJ2-7 12 TRBV27 - AGTLTGTKYEQY
TRBJ2-1 14 TRBV20-1 - SARVGGPADHNEQF
TRBJ1-1 12 TRBV2 - ASTVQGVYTEAF
TRBJ2-2 11 TRBV6-1 - ASSEGSVGELF
TRBJ2-3 14 TRBV9 - ASSLQTSGGPDTQY
- 14 TRBV6-5 - ASSYAVQGPLGTQY
TRBJ2-1 13 TRBV6-1 - ASSEWKAGGFEQF
- 9 TRBV25-1 few ASSEFNEQY
TRBJ1-6 13 TRBV3-1 - ASSQRPIPNSPLH
TRBJ1-4 10 TRBV20-1 - SARREDEKLF
TRBJ2-2 14 TRBV24-1 - ATSGPSGGNTGELF
TRBJ1-4 12 TRBV20-1 few SARPQGGVEKLF
TRBJ1-5 12 TRBV10-3 once AVSRGDSNQPQH
TRBJ2-1 14 TRBV20-1 few SAGGLAGGFYNEQF
TRBJ1-1 11 TRBV13 - ASTRTGLTETF
TRBJ2-5 11 TRBV7-9 - ASSVGSDPKQY
TRBJ2-3 11 TRBV7-9 few ASSFSGGDTQY
TRBJ2-3 12 TRBV6-2/TRBV6-3 few ASSYSRTGATQY
TRBJ2-1 12 TRBV15 few ATSMGDSYNEQF
TRBJ2-1 14 TRBV15 - ATSRDLGAAYNEQF
TRBJ1-5 12 TRBV4-1 - ASSQAQGDQPQH
TRBJ2-5 12 TRBV20-1 - SALSGSGKETQY
TRBJ2-1 12 TRBV20-1 - SAHFSGGAGEQF
TRBJ2-7 11 TRBV28 - ASSVYGGYEQY
TRBJ1-2 12 TRBV14 few ASSHNRDAYGYT
TRBJ2-7 13 TRBV28 few ASSPPRTGTYEQY
- 15 TRBV9 - ASSVEEGTSRTETQY
TRBJ2-3 12 TRBV3-1 - ASSLGGLAGTQY
TRBJ2-7 12 TRBV20-1 once SAREKHGAYEQY
TRBJ1-4 14 TRBV6-5 - ASSLEGPPTNEKLF
TRBJ2-7 13 TRBV25-1 few ASSEPGTGAYEQY